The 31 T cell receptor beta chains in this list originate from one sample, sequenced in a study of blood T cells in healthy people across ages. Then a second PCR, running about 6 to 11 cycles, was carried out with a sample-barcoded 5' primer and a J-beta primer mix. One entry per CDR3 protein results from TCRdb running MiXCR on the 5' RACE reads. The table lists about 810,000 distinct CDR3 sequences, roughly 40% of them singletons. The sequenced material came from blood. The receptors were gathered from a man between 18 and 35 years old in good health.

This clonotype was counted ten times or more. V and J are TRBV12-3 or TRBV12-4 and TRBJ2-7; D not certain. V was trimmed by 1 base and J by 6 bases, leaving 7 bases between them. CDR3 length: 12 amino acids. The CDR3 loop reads CASSLEGFEQYF. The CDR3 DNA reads TGTGCCAGCAGTTTAGAAGGGTTCGAGCAGTACTTC.

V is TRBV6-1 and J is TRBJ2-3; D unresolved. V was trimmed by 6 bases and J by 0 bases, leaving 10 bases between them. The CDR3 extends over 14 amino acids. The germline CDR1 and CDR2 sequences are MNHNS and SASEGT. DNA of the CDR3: TGTGCCAGCAGCATAGGGCCAAGCACAGATACGCAGTATTTT. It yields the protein CASSIGPSTDTQYF.

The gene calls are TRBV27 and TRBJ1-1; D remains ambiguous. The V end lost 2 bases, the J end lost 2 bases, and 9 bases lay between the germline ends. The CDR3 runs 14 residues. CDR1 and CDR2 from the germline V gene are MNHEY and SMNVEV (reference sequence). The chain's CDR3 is CASSLAQRNTEAFF. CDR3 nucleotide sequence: TGTGCCAGCAGTTTAGCGCAGAGAAACACTGAAGCTTTCTTT.

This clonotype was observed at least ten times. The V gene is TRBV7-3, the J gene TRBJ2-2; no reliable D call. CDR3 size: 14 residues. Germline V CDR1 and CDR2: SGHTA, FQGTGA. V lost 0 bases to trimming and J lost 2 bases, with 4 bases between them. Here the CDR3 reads CASSLTSNTGELFF. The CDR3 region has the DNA TGTGCCAGCAGCTTAACGAGCAACACCGGGGAGCTGTTTTTT.

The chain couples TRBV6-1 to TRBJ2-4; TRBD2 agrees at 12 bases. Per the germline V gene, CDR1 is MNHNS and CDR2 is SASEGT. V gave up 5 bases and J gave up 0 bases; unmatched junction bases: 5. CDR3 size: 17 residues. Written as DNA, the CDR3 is TGTGCCAGCAGTCCGGGACTAGCGGGTTCAGCCAAAAACATTCAGTACTTC. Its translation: CASSPGLAGSAKNIQYF.

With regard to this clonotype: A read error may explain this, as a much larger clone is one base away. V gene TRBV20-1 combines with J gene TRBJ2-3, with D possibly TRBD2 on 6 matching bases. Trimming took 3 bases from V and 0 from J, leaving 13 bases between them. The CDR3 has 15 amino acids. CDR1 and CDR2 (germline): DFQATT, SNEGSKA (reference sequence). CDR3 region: CSARAPRGSTDTQYF. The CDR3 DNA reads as TGCAGTGCTAGGGCTCCTCGGGGGAGCACAGATACGCAGTATTTT.

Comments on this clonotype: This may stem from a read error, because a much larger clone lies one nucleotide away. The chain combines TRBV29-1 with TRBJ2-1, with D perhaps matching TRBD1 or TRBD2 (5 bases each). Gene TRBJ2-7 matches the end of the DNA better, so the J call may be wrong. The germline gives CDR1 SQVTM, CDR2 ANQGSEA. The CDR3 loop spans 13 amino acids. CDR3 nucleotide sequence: TGCAGCGTTGGGGTGGGACCCTTCAATGAGCAGTACTTC. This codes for CSVGVGPFNEQYF.

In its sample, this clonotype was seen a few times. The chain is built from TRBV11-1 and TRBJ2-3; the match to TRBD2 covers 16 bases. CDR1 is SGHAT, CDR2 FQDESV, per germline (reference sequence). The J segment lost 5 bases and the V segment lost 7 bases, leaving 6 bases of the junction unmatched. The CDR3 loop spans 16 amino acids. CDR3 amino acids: CASTGTSGGAGDTQYF. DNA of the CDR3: TGTGCCAGCACCGGGACTAGCGGGGGGGCAGGAGATACGCAGTATTTT. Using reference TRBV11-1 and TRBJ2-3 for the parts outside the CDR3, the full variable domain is EAEVAQSPRYKITEKSQAVAFWCDPISGHATLYWYRQILGQGPELLVQFQDESVVDDSQLPKDRFSAERLKGVDSTLKIQPAELGDSAMYLCASTGTSGGAGDTQYFGPGTRLTVL.

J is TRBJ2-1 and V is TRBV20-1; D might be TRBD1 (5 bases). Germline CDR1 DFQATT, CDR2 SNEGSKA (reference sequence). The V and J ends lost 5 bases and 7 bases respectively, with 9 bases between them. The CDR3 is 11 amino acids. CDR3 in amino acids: CSAGASNEQFF. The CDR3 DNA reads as TGCAGTGCTGGGGCGTCTAATGAGCAGTTCTTC.

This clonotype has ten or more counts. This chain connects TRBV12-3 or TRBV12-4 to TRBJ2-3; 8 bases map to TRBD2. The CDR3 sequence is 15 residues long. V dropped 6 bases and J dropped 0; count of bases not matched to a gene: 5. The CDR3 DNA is TGTGCCAGCAGCCCGGGGACTAGAAGCACAGATACGCAGTATTTT. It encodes CASSPGTRSTDTQYF.

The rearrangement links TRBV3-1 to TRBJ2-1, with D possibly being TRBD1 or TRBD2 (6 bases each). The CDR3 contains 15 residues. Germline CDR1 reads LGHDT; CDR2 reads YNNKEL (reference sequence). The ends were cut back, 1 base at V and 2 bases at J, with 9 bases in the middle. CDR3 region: CASSQARGPYNEQFF. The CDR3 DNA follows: TGTGCCAGCAGCCAAGCCCGGGGGCCCTACAATGAGCAGTTCTTC.

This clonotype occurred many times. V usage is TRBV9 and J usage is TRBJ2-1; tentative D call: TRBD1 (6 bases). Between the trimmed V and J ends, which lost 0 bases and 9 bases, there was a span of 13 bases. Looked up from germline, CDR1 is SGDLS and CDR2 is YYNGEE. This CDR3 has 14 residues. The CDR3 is CASSVAPTGIEQFF. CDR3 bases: TGTGCCAGCAGCGTAGCTCCTACAGGGATTGAGCAGTTCTTC.

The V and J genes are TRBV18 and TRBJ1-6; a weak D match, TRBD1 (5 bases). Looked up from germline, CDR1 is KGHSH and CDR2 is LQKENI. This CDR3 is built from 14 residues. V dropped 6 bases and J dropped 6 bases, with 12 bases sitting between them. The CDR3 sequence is CASSVRDLNSPLHF. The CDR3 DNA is TGTGCCAGCTCTGTCCGGGACCTTAATTCACCCCTCCACTTT.

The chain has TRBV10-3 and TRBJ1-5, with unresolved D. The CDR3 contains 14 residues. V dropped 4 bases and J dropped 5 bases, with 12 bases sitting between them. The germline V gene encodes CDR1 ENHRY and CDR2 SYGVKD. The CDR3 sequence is CAISVEGGDQPQHF. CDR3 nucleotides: TGTGCCATCAGTGTTGAGGGCGGGGATCAGCCCCAGCATTTT.

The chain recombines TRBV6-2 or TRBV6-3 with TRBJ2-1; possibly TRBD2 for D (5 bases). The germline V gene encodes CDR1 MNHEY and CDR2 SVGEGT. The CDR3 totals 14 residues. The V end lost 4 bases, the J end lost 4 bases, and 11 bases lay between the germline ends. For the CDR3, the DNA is TGTGCCAGCAGTTCTCCCCCGGGGTACAATGAGCAGTTCTTC. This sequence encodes CASSSPPGYNEQFF.

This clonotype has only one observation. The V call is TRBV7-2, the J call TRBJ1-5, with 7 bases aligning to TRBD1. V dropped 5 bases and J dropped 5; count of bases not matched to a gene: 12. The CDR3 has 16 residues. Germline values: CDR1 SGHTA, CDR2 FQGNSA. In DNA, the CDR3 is TGTGCCAGCAGCCCCGGACAGGCGGTTTGGGATCAGCCCCAGCATTTT. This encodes CASSPGQAVWDQPQHF.

The CDR3: CASSSKRSSYNEQYF. DNA of the CDR3: TGTGCCAGCAGCTCGAAGCGGAGCTCCTACAATGAGCAGTACTTC. This rearrangement joins TRBV7-6 to TRBJ2-1; D is perhaps TRBD2 (5 bases). The J call is doubtful: the DNA matches TRBJ2-7 better. The CDR3 runs 15 residues. Germline V gives CDR1 SGHVS, CDR2 FNYEAQ.

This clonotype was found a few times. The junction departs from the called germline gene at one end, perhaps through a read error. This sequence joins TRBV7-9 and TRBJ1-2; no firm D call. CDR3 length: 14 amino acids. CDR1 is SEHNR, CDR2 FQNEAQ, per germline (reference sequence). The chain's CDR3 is CASSVASDTNGYTF. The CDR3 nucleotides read TGTGCCAGCAGCGTAGCGTCAGACACCAATGGCTACACCTTC. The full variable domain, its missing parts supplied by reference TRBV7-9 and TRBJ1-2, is DTGVSQNPRHKITKRGQNVTFRCDPISEHNRLYWYRQTLGQGPEFLTYFQNEAQLEKSRLLSDRFSAERPKGSFSTLEIQRTEQGDSAMYLCASSVASDTNGYTFGSGTRLTVV.

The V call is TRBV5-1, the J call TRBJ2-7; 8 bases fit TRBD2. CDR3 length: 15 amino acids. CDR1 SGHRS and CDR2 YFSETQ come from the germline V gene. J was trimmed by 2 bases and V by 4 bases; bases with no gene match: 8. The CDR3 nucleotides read TGCGCCAGCAGCCCCCTCAACGGGGGGGCCTACGAGCAGTACTTC. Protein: CASSPLNGGAYEQYF.

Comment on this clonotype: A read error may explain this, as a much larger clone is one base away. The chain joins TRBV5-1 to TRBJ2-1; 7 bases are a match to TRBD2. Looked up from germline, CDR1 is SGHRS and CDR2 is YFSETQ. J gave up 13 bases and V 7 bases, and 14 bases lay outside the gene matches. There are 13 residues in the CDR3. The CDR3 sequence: CASQPGLQETQFF. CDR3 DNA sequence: TGCGCCAGCCAACCGGGACTACAAGAGACCCAGTTCTTC.

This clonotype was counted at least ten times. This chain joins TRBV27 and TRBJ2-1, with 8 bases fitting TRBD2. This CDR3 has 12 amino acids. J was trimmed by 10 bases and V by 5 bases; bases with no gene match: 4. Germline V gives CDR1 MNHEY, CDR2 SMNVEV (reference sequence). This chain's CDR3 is CASSAGGSEQFF. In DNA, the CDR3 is TGTGCCAGCAGTGCGGGAGGTAGCGAGCAGTTCTTC.

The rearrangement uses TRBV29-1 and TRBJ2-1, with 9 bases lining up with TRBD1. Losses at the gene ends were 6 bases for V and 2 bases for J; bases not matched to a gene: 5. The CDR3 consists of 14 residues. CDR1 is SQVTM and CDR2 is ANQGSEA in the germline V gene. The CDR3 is CSVRDRVPYNEQFF. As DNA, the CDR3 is TGCAGCGTCAGGGACAGGGTCCCCTACAATGAGCAGTTCTTC.

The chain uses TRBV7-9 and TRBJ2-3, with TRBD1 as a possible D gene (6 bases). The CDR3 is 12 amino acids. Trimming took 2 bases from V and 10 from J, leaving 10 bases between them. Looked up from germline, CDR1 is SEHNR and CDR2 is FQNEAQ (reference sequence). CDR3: CASSLQDSAQYF. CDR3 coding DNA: TGTGCCAGCAGCTTACAGGACAGTGCGCAGTATTTT.

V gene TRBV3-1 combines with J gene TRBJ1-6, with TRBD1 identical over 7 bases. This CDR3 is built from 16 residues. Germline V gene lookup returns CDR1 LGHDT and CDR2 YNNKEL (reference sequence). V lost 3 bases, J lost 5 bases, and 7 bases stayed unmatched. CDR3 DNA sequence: TGTGCCAGCAGCCATCGGGACAGTTCAAATAATTCACCCCTCCACTTT. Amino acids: CASSHRDSSNNSPLHF. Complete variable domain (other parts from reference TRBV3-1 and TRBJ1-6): DTAVSQTPKYLVTQMGNDKSIKCEQNLGHDTMYWYKQDSKKFLKIMFSYNNKELIINETVPNRFSPKSPDKAHLNLHINSLELGDSAVYFCASSHRDSSNNSPLHFGNGTRLTVT.

CDR3 loop: CASSLGPRETYNEQFF. In DNA, the CDR3 is TGTGCCAGCAGCTTGGGGCCCAGGGAAACCTACAATGAGCAGTTCTTC. The chain combines TRBV5-5 with TRBJ2-1; TRBD1 is a possible D gene (5 bases). The CDR3 contains 16 residues. V was shortened by 0 bases and J by 2 bases, with 12 bases between the two germline ends. The germline CDR1 and CDR2 sequences are SGHKS and YYEKEE (reference sequence).

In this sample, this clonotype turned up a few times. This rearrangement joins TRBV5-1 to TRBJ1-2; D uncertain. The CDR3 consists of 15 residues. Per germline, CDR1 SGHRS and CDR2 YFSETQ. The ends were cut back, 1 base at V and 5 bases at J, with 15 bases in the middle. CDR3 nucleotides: TGCGCCAGCAGCTTGCGTGACGAGGGCCCTTATGGCTACACCTTC. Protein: CASSLRDEGPYGYTF.

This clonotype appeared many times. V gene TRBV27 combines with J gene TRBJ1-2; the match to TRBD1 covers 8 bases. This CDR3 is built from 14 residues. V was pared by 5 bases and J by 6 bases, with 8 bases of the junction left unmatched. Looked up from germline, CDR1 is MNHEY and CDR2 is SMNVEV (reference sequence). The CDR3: CASSPWTGKDGYTF. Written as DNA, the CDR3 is TGTGCCAGCAGTCCCTGGACAGGGAAGGATGGCTACACCTTC.

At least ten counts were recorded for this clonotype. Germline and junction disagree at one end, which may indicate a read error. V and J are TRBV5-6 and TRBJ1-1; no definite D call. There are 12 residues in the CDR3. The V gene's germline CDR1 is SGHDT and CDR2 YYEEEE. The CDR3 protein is CASSLVGTEAFF. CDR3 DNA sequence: TGCGCCAGCAGCTTGGTCGGCACTGAAGCTTTCTTT.

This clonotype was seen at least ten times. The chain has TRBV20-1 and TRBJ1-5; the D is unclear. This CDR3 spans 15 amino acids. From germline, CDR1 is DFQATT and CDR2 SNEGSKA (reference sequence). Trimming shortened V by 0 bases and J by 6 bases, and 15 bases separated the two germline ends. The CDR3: CSARDYQVLSQPQHF. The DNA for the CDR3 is TGCAGTGCTAGAGATTATCAGGTTTTGAGTCAGCCCCAGCATTTT.

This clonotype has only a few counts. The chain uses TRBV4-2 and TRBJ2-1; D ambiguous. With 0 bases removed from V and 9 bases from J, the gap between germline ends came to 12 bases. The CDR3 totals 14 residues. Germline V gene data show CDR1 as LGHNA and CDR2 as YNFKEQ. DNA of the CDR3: TGTGCCAGCAGCCAAGATTACTTCCCAAGTGAGCAGTTCTTC. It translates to CASSQDYFPSEQFF.

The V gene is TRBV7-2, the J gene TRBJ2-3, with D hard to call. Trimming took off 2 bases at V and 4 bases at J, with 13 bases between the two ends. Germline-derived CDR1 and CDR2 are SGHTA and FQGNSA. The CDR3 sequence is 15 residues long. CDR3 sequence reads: CASSLPVPGPDTQYF. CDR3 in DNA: TGTGCCAGCAGCTTACCTGTTCCGGGTCCAGATACGCAGTATTTT.